Reported below is one T cell receptor (beta chain). This sample stems from a study of blood T cell repertoires in COVID-19. V dropped 0 bases and J dropped 2 bases, with 12 bases sitting between them. There are 16 residues in the CDR3. Germline CDR1 SGDLS, CDR2 YYNGEE. The method was immunoSEQ multiplex PCR; TCRdb's version includes in-frame clones alone and lacks a portion of them. Counted here are some 300,000 clones, just under 85% occurring once; the ten biggest clones make up around 4.1%. The sequence came from a woman aged 45 to 65 with active or convalescent COVID-19. Sequencing was done on a sample of peripheral blood. V gene TRBV9 combines with J gene TRBJ1-3; D unclear. CDR3 sequence reads: CASSVVVGLAGNTIYF. DNA for the CDR3: TGTGCCAGCAGCGTAGTTGTAGGACTAGCTGGAAACACCATATATTTT.